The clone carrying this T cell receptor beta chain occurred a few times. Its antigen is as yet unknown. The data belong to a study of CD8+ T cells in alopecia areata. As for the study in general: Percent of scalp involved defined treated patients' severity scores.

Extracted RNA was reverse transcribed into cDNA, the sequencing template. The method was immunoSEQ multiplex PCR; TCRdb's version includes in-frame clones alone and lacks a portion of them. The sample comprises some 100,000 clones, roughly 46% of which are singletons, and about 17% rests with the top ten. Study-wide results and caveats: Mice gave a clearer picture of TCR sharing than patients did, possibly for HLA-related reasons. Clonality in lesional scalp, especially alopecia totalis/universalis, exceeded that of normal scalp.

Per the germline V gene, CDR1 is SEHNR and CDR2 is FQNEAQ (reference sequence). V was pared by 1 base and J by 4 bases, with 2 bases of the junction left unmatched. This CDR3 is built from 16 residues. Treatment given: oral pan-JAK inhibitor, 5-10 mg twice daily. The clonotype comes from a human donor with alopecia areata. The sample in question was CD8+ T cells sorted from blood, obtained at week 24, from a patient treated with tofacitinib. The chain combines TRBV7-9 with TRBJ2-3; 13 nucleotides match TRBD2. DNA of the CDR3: TGTGCCAGCAGCTTAGTTGGACTAGCGGGAGCAGATACGCAGTATTTT. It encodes CASSLVGLAGADTQYF.